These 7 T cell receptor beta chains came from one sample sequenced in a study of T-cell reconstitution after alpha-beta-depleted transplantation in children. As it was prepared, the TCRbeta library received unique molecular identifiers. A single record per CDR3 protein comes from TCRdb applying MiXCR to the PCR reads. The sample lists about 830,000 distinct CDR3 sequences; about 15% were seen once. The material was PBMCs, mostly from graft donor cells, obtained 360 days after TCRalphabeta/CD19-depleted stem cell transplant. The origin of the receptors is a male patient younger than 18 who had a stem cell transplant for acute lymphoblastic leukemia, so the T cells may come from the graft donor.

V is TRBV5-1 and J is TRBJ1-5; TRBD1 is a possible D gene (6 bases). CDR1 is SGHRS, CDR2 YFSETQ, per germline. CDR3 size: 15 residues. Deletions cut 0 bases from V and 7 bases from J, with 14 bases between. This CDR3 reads CASSLGDNRAQPQHF. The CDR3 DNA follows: TGCGCCAGCAGCTTGGGGGACAACAGAGCCCAGCCCCAGCATTTT.

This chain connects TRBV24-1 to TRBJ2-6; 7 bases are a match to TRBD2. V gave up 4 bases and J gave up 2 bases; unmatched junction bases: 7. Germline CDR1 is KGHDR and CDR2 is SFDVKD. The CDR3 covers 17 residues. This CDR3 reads CATSETRGGTGANVLTF. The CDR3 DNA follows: TGTGCCACCAGTGAAACCCGGGGAGGGACTGGGGCCAACGTCCTGACTTTC.

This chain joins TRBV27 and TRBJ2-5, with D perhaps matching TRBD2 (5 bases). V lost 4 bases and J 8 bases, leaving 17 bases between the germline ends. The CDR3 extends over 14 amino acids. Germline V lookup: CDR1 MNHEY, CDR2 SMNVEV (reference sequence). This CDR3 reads CASSSTTLAPTQYF. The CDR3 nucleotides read TGTGCCAGCAGTTCGACCACCCTAGCCCCAACCCAGTACTTC.

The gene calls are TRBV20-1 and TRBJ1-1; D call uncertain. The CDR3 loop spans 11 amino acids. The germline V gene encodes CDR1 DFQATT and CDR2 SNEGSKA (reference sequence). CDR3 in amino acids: CSVNKNTEAFF. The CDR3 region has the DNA TGCAGCGTCAACAAGAACACTGAAGCTTTCTTT.

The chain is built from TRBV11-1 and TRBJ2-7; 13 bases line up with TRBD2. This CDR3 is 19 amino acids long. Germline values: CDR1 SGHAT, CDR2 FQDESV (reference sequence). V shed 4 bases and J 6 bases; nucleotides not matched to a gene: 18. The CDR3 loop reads CASSYRGTSGILRVSEQYF. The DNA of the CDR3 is TGTGCCAGCAGCTACAGGGGGACTAGCGGGATTCTCAGGGTCAGCGAGCAGTACTTC.

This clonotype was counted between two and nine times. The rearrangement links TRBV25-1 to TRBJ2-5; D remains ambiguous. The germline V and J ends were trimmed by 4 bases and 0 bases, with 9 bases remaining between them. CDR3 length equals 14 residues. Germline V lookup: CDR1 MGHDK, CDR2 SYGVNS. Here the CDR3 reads CASSADWHQETQYF. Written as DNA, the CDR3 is TGTGCCAGCAGTGCAGACTGGCACCAAGAGACCCAGTACTTC.

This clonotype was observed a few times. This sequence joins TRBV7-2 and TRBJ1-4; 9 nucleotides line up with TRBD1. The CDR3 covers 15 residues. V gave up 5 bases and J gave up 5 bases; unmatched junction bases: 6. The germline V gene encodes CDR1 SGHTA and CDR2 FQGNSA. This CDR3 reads CASSGNRGRNEKLFF. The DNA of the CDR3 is TGTGCCAGCAGCGGGAACAGGGGGCGGAATGAAAAACTGTTTTTT.